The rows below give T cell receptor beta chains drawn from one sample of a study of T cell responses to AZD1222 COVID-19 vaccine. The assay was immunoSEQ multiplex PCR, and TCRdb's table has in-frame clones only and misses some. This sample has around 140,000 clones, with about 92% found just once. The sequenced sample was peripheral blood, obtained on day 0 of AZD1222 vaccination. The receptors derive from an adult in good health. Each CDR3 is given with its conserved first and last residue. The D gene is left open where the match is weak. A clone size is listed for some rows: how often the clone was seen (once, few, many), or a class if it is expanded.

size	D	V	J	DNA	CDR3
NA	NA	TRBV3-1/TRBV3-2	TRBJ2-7	TGTGCCAGCAGCCAAGGGCTCGGGACCCCCTACGAGCAGTACTTC	CASSQGLGTPYEQYF
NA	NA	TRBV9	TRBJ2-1	TGTGCCAGCAGCGTAGAACCAGCTTTTTCCTACAATGAGCAGTTCTTC	CASSVEPAFSYNEQFF
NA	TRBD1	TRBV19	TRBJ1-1	TGTGCCAGTAGTATTCGACAGGGGCTGAACACTGAAGCTTTCTTT	CASSIRQGLNTEAFF
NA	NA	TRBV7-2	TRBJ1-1	TGTGCCAGCAGCTCCGACAGGAATAAGAACACTGAAGCTTTCTTT	CASSSDRNKNTEAFF
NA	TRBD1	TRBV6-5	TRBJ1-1	TGTGCCAGCAGCCACCCAACAGGGGTTCGGACTGAAGCTTTCTTT	CASSHPTGVRTEAFF
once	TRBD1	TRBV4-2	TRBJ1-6	TGTGCCAGCAGCCAATCGGTGACAGGGGGCCAATCACCCCTCCACTTT	CASSQSVTGGQSPLHF
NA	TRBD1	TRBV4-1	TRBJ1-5	TGCGCCAGCAGCCAAGTGGCGACAGGGTCAACTCAGCCCCAGCATTTT	CASSQVATGSTQPQHF
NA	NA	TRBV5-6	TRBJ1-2	TGTGCCAGCAGCTTTCTCAGTCTAGTTGAGAACGATGGCTACACCTTC	CASSFLSLVENDGYTF
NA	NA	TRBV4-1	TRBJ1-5	TGCGCCAGCAGCTCGGACAGCGGCTTTCAGCCCCAGCATTTT	CASSSDSGFQPQHF
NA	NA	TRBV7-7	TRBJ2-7	TGTGCTAGCAGCTTGAACGCAGGGACGGGGGAGCAGTACTTC	CASSLNAGTGEQYF
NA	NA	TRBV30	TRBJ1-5	TGTGCCTGGAGCCACGGACAAAATCAGCCCCAGCATTTT	CAWSHGQNQPQHF
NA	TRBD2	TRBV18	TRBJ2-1	TGTGCCAGCTCATCACTAGCGGGGGGGAAAGGCTACAATGAGCAGTTCTTC	CASSSLAGGKGYNEQFF
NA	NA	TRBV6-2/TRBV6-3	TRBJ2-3	TGTGCCAGCAGCCCGAACCTAGCTGGGGGGCCCTCAGATACGCAGTATTTT	CASSPNLAGGPSDTQYF
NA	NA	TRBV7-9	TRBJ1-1	TGTGCCAGCAGCTTAGTCTCCGTTGCCAGGATGAACACTGAAGCTTTCTTT	CASSLVSVARMNTEAFF
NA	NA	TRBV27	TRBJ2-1	TGTGCCAGCAGTATAAGGGCGGGCAATGAGCAGTTCTTC	CASSIRAGNEQFF
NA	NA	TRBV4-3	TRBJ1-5	TGCGCCAGCAGCCAAAGGATTAGCAATCAGCCCCAGCATTTT	CASSQRISNQPQHF
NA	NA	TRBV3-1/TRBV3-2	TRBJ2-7	TGTGCCAGCAGCCAAGACCCACATTCCTACGAGCAGTACTTC	CASSQDPHSYEQYF
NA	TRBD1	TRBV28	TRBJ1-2	TGTGCCAGCAGTGCCATCGGACAGGGCGCCGATGGCTACACCTTC	CASSAIGQGADGYTF
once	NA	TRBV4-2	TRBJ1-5	TGTGCCAGCAGCCAAGAAGGGTATAATAGCAATCAGCCCCAGCATTTT	CASSQEGYNSNQPQHF
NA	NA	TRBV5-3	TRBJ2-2	TGTGCCAGAAGCTTGCGCCTGGGGCGCTACGGGGAGCTGTTTTTT	CARSLRLGRYGELFF
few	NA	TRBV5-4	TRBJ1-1	TGTGCCAGCAGCTTCGGCGGGATGAACACTGAAGCTTTCTTT	CASSFGGMNTEAFF
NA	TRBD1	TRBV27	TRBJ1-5	TGTGCCAGCAGTTCGGACAGGTCGGTGGGCAATCAGCCCCAGCATTTT	CASSSDRSVGNQPQHF
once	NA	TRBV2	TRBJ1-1	TGTGCCAGCCGCGAGAACACTGAAGCTTTCTTT	CASRENTEAFF
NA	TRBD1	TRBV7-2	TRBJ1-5	TGTGCCAGCAGCTTAGGGACAGGGGGCCAACAGCCCCAGCATTTT	CASSLGTGGQQPQHF
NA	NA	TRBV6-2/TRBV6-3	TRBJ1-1	TGTGCCAGCAGTTACTCCGGGCAGGGTCGTGAAGCTTTCTTT	CASSYSGQGREAFF
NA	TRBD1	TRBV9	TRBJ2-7	TGTGCCAGCAGCGTAGGGGACAGGGTCTACGAGCAGTACTTC	CASSVGDRVYEQYF
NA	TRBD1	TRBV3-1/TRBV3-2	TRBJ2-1	TGTGCCAGCAGCCAGGGCAGGGGGCAGTATGAGCAGTTCTTC	CASSQGRGQYEQFF
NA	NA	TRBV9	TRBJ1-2	TGTGCCAGCAAATCGGATTACGGCTACACCTTC	CASKSDYGYTF
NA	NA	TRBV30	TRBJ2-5	TGTGCGACGGAGGGGGGGAGCTACCAAGAGACCCAGTACTTC	CATEGGSYQETQYF
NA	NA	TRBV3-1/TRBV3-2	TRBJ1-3	TGTGCCAGCAGAAATGCAGCGGGGGGCGGAAACACCATATATTTT	CASRNAAGGGNTIYF
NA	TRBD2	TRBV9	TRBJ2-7	TGTGCCAGCAGCGTAACCCCTTCGTCGGGGAGGGGCTACGAGCAGTACTTC	CASSVTPSSGRGYEQYF
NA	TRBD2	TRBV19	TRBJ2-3	TGTGCCAGTGGGACTAGCGGGGAATATACGCAGTATTTT	CASGTSGEYTQYF
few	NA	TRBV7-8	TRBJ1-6	TGTGCCAGCAGCTTAGACATAGGATCACCCCTCCACTTT	CASSLDIGSPLHF
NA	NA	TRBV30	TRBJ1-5	TGTGCCTGCTTTGTTGGCAATCAGCCCCAGCATTTT	CACFVGNQPQHF
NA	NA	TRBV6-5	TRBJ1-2	TGTGCCAGCAGTTACTCTCCCAGGCGCTATGGCTACACCTTC	CASSYSPRRYGYTF
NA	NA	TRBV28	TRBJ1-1	TGTGCCAGTCAACAGGGGAACACTGAAGCTTTCTTT	CASQQGNTEAFF
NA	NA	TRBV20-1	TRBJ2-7	TGCAGTGCTAGTGGACACCTAGCTTACGAGCAGTACTTC	CSASGHLAYEQYF